The 5 T cell receptor beta chains presented below share a single source sample, sequenced in a study of shared clonotypes between healthy human individuals. Sequenced by immunoSEQ multiplex PCR; TCRdb stores in-frame clones only, minus some. The table has about 2.3 million clones, 92% seen once. The sequenced sample was naive CD4+ T cells from PBMCs. Subset indicated: CD45RA+ positively selected. Receptors originate from a man between 18 and 35 years old in good health. Some clones in this sample may be carry-over from other donors' samples.

The CDR3 protein is CASSPGTSGYEQYF. CDR3 nucleotide sequence: TGTGCCAGCAGCCCAGGGACTAGCGGCTACGAGCAGTACTTC. The chain employs TRBV7-8 and TRBJ2-7; TRBD2 agrees at 11 bases. This CDR3 has 14 amino acids. Trimming took 5 bases from V and 3 from J; bases not matched to a gene: 3. Per the germline V gene, CDR1 is SGHVS and CDR2 is FQNEAQ.

The rearrangement links TRBV14 to TRBJ2-1, with 9 bases fitting TRBD2. With 3 bases clipped from V and 2 bases from J, the junction kept 5 bases outside the gene matches. Germline CDR1 is SGHDN and CDR2 is FVKESK. There are 16 residues in the CDR3. The CDR3 region has the DNA TGTGCCAGCAGCCATTATAGCGGGAGTGCCTACAATGAGCAGTTCTTC. Encoded protein: CASSHYSGSAYNEQFF.

This clone showed up just a few times. This chain uses TRBV5-1 with TRBJ1-1, with D possibly being TRBD1 (6 bases). V lost 2 bases and J 2 bases, leaving 10 bases between the germline ends. Germline-derived CDR1 and CDR2 are SGHRS and YFSETQ. There are 14 residues in the CDR3. The DNA for the CDR3 is TGCGCCAGCAGCTTCCGGACAGCCAACACTGAAGCTTTCTTT. It translates to CASSFRTANTEAFF.

The rearrangement links TRBV6-6 to TRBJ1-1, with D possibly matching TRBD1 (5 bases). Trimming cost V 5 bases and J 1 base, with 8 bases left between them. This CDR3 is built from 13 residues. Germline V gene sequence: CDR1 MNHNY, CDR2 SVGAGI (reference sequence). The DNA for the CDR3 is TGTGCCAGCAGTACACAGGCGAACACTGAAGCTTTCTTT. Translated: CASSTQANTEAFF.

The chain uses TRBV7-6 and TRBJ1-3, with a weak D call TRBD1 (5 bases). Trimming removed 5 bases at V and 1 base at J, with 12 bases between. This CDR3 has 15 residues. CDR1 and CDR2 (germline): SGHVS, FNYEAQ. The CDR3 spells CASSLGTVSGNTIYF. DNA of the CDR3: TGTGCCAGCAGCCTCGGGACGGTGTCTGGAAACACCATATATTTT. Using reference TRBV7-6 and TRBJ1-3 for the parts outside the CDR3, the full variable domain is GAGVSQSPRYKVTKRGQDVALRCDPISGHVSLYWYRQALGQGPEFLTYFNYEAQQDKSGLPNDRFSAERPEGSISTLTIQRTEQRDSAMYRCASSLGTVSGNTIYFGEGSWLTVV.